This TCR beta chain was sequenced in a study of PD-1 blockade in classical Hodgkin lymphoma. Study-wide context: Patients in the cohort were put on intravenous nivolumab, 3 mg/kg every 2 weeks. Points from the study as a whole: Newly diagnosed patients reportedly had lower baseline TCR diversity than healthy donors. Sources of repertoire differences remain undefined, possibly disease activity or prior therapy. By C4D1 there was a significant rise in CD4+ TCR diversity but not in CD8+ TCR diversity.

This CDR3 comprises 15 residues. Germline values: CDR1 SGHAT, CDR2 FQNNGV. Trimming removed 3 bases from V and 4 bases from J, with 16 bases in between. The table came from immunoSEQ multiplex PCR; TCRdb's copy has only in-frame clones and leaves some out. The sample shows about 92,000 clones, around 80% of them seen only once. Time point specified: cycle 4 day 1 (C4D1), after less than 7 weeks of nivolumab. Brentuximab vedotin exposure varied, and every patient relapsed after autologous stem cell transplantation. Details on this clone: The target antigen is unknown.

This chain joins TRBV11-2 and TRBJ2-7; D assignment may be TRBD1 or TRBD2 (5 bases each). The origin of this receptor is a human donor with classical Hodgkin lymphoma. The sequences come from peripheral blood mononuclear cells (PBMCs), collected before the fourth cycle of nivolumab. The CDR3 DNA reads TGTGCCAGCAGCTTCGGCAGGGACCCGATATACGAGCAGTACTTC. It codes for CASSFGRDPIYEQYF.